The following is a T cell receptor beta chain sequence with its context. The data stem from a study of blood T cell repertoires in COVID-19. This CDR3 has 14 amino acids. From germline, CDR1 is ENHRY and CDR2 SYGVKD. Trimming cost V 0 bases and J 4 bases, with 7 bases left between them. Measured with immunoSEQ multiplex PCR; TCRdb has only the in-frame clones, and not every one. The repertoire holds over 100,000 clones, with 84% as singletons. V usage is TRBV10-3 and J usage is TRBJ1-5; D not resolved. The receptor was derived from a woman aged 50 to 65 with acute or convalescent COVID-19. Sample: peripheral blood. The CDR3 DNA is TGTGCCATCAGTGAGTCGAACTTAAATCAGCCCCAGCATTTT. It is translated as CAISESNLNQPQHF.